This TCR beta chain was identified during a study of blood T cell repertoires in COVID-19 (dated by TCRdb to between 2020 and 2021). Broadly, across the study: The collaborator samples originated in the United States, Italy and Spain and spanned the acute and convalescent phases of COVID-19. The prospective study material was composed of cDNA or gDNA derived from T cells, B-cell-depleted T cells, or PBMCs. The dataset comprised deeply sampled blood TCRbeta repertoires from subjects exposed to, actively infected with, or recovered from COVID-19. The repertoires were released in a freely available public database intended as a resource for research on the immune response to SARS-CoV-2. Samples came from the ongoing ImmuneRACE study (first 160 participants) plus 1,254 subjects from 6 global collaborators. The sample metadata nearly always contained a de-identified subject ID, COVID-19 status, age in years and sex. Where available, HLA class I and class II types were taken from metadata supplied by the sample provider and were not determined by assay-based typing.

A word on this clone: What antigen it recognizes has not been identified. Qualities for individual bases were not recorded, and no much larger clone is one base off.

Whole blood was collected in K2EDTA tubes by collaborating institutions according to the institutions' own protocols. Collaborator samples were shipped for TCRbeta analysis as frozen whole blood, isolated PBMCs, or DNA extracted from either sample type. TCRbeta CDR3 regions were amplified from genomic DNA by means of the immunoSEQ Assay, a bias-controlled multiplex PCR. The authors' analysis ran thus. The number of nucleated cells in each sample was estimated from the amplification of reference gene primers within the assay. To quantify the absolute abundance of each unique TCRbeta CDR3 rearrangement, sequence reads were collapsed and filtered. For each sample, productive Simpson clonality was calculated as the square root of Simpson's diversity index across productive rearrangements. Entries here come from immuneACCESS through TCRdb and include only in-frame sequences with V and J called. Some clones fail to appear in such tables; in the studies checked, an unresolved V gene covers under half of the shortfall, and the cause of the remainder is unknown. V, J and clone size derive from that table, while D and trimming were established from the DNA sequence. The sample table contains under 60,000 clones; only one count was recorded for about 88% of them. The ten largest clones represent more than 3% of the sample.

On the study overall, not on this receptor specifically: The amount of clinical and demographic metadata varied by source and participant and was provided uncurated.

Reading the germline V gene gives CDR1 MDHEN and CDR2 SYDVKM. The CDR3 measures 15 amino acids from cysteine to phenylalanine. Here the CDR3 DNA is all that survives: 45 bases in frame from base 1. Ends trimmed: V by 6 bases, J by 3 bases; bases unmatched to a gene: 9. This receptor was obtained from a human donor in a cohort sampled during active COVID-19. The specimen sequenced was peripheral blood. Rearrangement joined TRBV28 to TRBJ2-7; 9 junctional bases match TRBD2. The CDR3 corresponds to CASSTSGTSSYEQYF. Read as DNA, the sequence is TGTGCCAGCAGCACTTCCGGGACTAGCAGCTACGAGCAGTACTTC.